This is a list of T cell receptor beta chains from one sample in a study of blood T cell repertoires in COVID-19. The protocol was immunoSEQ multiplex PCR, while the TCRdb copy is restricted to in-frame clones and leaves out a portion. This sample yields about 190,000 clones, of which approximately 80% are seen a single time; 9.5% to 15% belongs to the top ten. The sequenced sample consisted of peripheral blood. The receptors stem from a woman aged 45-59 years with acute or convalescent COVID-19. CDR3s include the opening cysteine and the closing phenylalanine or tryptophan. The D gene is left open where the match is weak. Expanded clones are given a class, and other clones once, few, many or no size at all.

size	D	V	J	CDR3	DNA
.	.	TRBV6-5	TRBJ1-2	CASSYMGVGYTF	TGTGCCAGCAGTTACATGGGCGTCGGCTACACCTTC
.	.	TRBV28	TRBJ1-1	CASRVRGKSTEAFF	TGTGCCAGCAGGGTCAGGGGTAAGAGCACTGAAGCTTTCTTT
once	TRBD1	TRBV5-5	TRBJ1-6	CASSSTGDSPLHF	TGTGCCAGCAGCTCCACAGGGGATTCACCCCTCCACTTT
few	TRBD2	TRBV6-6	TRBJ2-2	CASSLTGTSGGNTGELFF	TGTGCCAGCAGTCTGACCGGGACTAGCGGTGGGAACACCGGGGAGCTGTTTTTT
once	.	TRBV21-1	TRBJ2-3	CASSKNRKGAGPSTDTQYF	TGTGCCAGCAGCAAAAATCGGAAGGGGGCGGGACCTAGCACAGATACGCAGTATTTT
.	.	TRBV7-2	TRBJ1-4	CASSLQVGREKLFF	TGTGCCAGCAGCTTACAGGTGGGGAGGGAAAAACTGTTTTTT
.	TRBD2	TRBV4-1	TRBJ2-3	CASSQDGGLAGAPDTQYF	TGCGCCAGCAGCCAAGATGGGGGACTAGCGGGAGCTCCGGATACGCAGTATTTT
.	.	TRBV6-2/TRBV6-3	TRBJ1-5	CASSFRGVGGQPQHF	TGTGCCAGCAGTTTCCGCGGGGTGGGGGGTCAGCCCCAGCATTTT
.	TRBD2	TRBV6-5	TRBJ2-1	CASSYKREWNEQFF	TGTGCCAGCAGTTACAAGCGGGAGTGGAATGAGCAGTTCTTC
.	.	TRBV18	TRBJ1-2	CASSRTGHGYTF	TGTGCCAGCTCACGTACGGGTCATGGCTACACCTTC
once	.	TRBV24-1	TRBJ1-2	CATSDPGRRGDGYTF	TGTGCCACCAGTGATCCGGGACGACGGGGGGATGGCTACACCTTC
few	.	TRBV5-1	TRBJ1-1	CASSLYTNTEAFF	TGCGCCAGCAGCTTGTACACGAACACTGAAGCTTTCTTT
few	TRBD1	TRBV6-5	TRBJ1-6	CASSRTGVNSPLHF	TGTGCCAGCAGTCGGACAGGGGTTAATTCACCCCTCCACTTT
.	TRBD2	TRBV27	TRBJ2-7	CASRASGKGPVYEQYF	TGTGCCAGCAGGGCTAGCGGGAAGGGGCCGGTGTACGAGCAGTACTTC
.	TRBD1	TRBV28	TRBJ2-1	CASSTGTEPYNEQFF	TGTGCCAGCAGCACCGGGACAGAGCCGTACAATGAGCAGTTCTTC
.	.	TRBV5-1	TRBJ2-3	CASSLGGSGVVDTQYF	TGCGCCAGCAGCTTGGGCGGGTCGGGAGTAGTAGATACGCAGTATTTT
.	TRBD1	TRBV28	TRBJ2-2	CASSPPAGQGAKTGELFF	TGTGCCAGCAGCCCTCCAGCCGGACAGGGCGCAAAGACCGGGGAGCTGTTTTTT
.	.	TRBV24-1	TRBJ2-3	CATSDYGAITDTQYF	TGTGCCACCAGTGACTATGGGGCGATCACAGATACGCAGTATTTT
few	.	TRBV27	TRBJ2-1	CASRPRSSYNEQFF	TGTGCCAGCAGGCCCCGGAGCTCCTACAATGAGCAGTTCTTC
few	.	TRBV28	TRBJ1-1	CASKLRNTEAFF	TGTGCCAGCAAGCTAAGGAACACTGAAGCTTTCTTT
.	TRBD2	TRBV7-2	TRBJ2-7	CASSSRTSGNTYEQYF	TGTGCCAGCAGCTCCAGGACTAGCGGGAACACCTACGAGCAGTACTTC
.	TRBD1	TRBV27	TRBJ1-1	CASSLRQGGGTEAFF	TGTGCCAGCAGTTTACGACAGGGAGGTGGGACTGAAGCTTTCTTT
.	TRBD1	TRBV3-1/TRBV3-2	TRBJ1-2	CASSQFTGGNYGYTF	TGTGCCAGCAGCCAATTTACAGGGGGCAACTATGGCTACACCTTC
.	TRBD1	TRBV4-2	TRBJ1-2	CASSPGTGELYGYTF	TGTGCCAGCAGCCCCGGGACAGGGGAGTTATATGGCTACACCTTC
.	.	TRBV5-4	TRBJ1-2	CASSLGGVTNYGYTF	TGTGCCAGCAGCTTGGGGGGGGTTACAAACTATGGCTACACCTTC
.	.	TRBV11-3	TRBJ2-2	CASEEGGTGELFF	TGTGCCAGCGAAGAAGGGGGCACCGGGGAGCTGTTTTTT
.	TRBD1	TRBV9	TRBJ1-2	CASSVAKKRGQVGRYTF	TGTGCCAGCAGCGTAGCTAAGAAAAGAGGACAGGTCGGTCGCTACACCTTC
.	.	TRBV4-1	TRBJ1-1	CASSQVQGGVTEAFF	TGCGCCAGCAGCCAAGTACAGGGAGGGGTCACTGAAGCTTTCTTT
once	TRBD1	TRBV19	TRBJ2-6	CASTWDSPGANVLTF	TGTGCCAGTACTTGGGACAGTCCTGGGGCCAACGTCCTGACTTTC
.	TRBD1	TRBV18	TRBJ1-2	CASSPIPGGDYTF	TGTGCCAGCTCACCGATCCCAGGGGGTGACTACACCTTC
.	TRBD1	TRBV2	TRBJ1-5	CASRLSGTVIQPQHF	TGTGCCAGCAGATTATCCGGGACAGTCATTCAGCCCCAGCATTTT
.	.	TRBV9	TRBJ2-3	CASSVSPGRLDTQYF	TGTGCCAGCAGCGTAAGCCCGGGGAGGCTAGATACGCAGTATTTT
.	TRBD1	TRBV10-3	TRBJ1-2	CAISEPATGDSGYTF	TGTGCCATCAGTGAGCCGGCGACAGGGGACAGTGGCTACACCTTC
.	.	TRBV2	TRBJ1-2	CASGGGYTF	TGTGCCAGCGGCGGTGGCTACACCTTC
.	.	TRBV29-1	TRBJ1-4	CSALATNEKLFF	TGCAGCGCACTAGCAACTAATGAAAAACTGTTTTTT
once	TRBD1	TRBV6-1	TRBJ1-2	CASSEGMDRPSYGYTF	TGTGCCAGCAGTGAAGGGATGGACAGGCCTTCCTATGGCTACACCTTC
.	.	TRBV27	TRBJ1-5	CASSLGGGGRSNQPQHF	TGTGCCAGCAGTTTAGGGGGGGGAGGGAGAAGCAATCAGCCCCAGCATTTT
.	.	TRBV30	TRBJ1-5	CAWSPGTPNQPQHF	TGTGCCTGGAGTCCCGGGACACCCAATCAGCCCCAGCATTTT
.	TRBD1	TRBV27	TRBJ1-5	CASRAGQLNQPQHF	TGTGCCAGCAGGGCGGGACAGCTAAATCAGCCCCAGCATTTT
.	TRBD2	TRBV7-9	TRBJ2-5	CASSLESREGRETQYF	TGTGCCAGCAGCTTAGAGTCACGGGAGGGCCGAGAGACCCAGTACTTC
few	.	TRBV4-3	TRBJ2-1	CASSPPGAGNNEQFF	TGCGCCAGCAGCCCGCCCGGGGCGGGAAACAATGAGCAGTTCTTC
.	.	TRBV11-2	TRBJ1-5	CASGHYSNQPQHF	TGTGCCAGCGGACATTATAGCAATCAGCCCCAGCATTTT
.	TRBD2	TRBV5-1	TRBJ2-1	CASSLISGSYYNEQFF	TGCGCCAGCAGCTTGATAAGCGGGAGCTATTACAATGAGCAGTTCTTC
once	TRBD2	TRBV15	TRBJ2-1	CATSARTSSNEQFF	TGTGCCACCAGCGCACGGACTAGCTCCAATGAGCAGTTCTTC